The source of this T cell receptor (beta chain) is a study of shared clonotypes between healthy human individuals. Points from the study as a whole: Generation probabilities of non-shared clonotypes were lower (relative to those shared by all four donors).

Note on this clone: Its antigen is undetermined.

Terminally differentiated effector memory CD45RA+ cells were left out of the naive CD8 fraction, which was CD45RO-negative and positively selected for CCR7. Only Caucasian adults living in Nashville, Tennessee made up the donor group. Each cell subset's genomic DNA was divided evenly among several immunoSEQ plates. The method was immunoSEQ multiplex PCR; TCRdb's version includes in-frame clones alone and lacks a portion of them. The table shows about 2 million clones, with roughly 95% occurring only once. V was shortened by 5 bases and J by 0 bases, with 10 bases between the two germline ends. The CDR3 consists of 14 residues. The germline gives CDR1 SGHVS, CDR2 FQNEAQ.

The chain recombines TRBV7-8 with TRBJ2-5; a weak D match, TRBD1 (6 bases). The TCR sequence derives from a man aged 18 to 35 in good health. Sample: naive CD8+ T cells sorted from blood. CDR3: CASSPRQDQETQYF. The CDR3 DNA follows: TGTGCCAGCAGCCCTCGACAGGACCAAGAGACCCAGTACTTC. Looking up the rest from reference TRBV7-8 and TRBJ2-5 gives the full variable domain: GAGVSQSPRYKVAKRGQDVALRCDPISGHVSLFWYQQALGQGPEFLTYFQNEAQLDKSGLPSDRFFAERPEGSVSTLKIQRTQQEDSAVYLCASSPRQDQETQYFGPGTRLLVL.